The rows below give T cell receptor beta chains drawn from one sample of a study of blood T cell repertoires in COVID-19. Data came from immunoSEQ multiplex PCR; TCRdb stores just in-frame clones and leaves some out. In the table there are 9,500 to 15,000 clones, roughly 80% of which are singletons. The sequenced sample consisted of peripheral blood. The receptors derive from a human donor in a cohort sampled during active COVID-19. Each CDR3 is given with its conserved first and last residue. The D gene is left open where the match is weak. Expanded clones are given a class, and other clones once, few, many or no size at all.

j_call v_call d_call clone_size cdr3_aa cdr3_nt
TRBJ2-1 TRBV11-2 TRBD2 once CASSRGLAGVGEQFF TGTGCCAGCAGCCGGGGACTAGCGGGGGTAGGCGAGCAGTTCTTC
TRBJ2-3 TRBV7-6 TRBD2 once CASSLRGGDTDTQYF TGTGCCAGCAGCTTAAGGGGAGGGGACACAGATACGCAGTATTTT
TRBJ1-3 TRBV7-2 TRBD1 . CASSPFPGQLTSGNTIYF TGTGCCAGCAGCCCATTCCCGGGACAGCTTACCTCTGGAAACACCATATATTTT
TRBJ2-3 TRBV6-4 . few CASSKGDTDTQYF TGTGCCAGCTCTAAGGGGGACACAGATACGCAGTATTTT
TRBJ2-2 TRBV24-1 . . CATSDPNPTDQNTGELFF TGTGCCACCAGTGATCCCAACCCGACAGATCAGAACACCGGGGAGCTGTTTTTT
TRBJ2-7 TRBV7-2 TRBD1 . CASSDDRAEQYF TGTGCCAGCAGTGATGACAGGGCCGAGCAGTACTTC
TRBJ2-3 TRBV7-2 . . CASSSGPGRYTDTQYF TGTGCCAGCAGCTCAGGGCCGGGCAGATACACAGATACGCAGTATTTT
TRBJ1-2 TRBV27 . . CASSQGYPLANYGYTF TGTGCCAGCAGCCAGGGTTATCCGTTAGCTAACTATGGCTACACCTTC
TRBJ2-2 TRBV3-1/TRBV3-2 . once CASSPSIAGELFF TGTGCCAGCAGCCCATCCATAGCCGGGGAGCTGTTTTTT
TRBJ1-5 TRBV7-8 TRBD1 . CASSFPGTGGNQPQHF TGTGCCAGCAGCTTCCCCGGGACAGGGGGCAATCAGCCCCAGCATTTT
TRBJ1-5 TRBV6-2/TRBV6-3 TRBD1 . CASSSDRVESNQPQHF TGTGCCAGCAGCTCCGACAGGGTTGAGAGCAATCAGCCCCAGCATTTT
TRBJ2-4 TRBV2 TRBD2 once CASSPIAGGTKNIQYF TGTGCCAGCAGCCCTATAGCGGGGGGAACAAAAAACATTCAGTACTTC
TRBJ2-5 TRBV5-4 . . CASSLGRFQETQYF TGTGCCAGCAGCTTGGGCAGGTTCCAAGAGACCCAGTACTTC
TRBJ1-1 TRBV5-1 TRBD1 . CASSLGTGETEAFF TGCGCCAGCAGCCTCGGGACAGGGGAAACTGAAGCTTTCTTT
TRBJ1-2 TRBV4-3 . . CASSQDLAGSYTF TGCGCCAGCAGCCAAGATTTGGCAGGGAGCTACACCTTC
TRBJ1-1 TRBV6-1 TRBD1 . CASSEGQLNTEAFF TGTGCCAGCAGTGAGGGACAGTTGAACACTGAAGCTTTCTTT
TRBJ2-7 TRBV19 TRBD1 . CASSQDREYEQYF TGTGCCAGTAGCCAGGACAGGGAGTACGAGCAGTACTTC
TRBJ1-1 TRBV20-1 . . CSAHRGTEAFF TGCAGTGCACATAGAGGCACTGAAGCTTTCTTT
TRBJ2-2 TRBV5-1 . . CASQRTSSAGELFF TGCGCCAGCCAACGGACATCGAGTGCCGGGGAGCTGTTTTTT
TRBJ1-5 TRBV7-8 TRBD1 . CASSLAGGYEQPQHF TGTGCCAGCAGCTTAGCAGGGGGCTACGAGCAGCCCCAGCATTTT
TRBJ2-2 TRBV6-5 TRBD2 . CATWPRTRNTGELFF TGTGCCACCTGGCCCAGGACTAGGAACACCGGGGAGCTGTTTTTT
TRBJ2-1 TRBV7-9 . . CASSHGQEGNEQFF TGTGCCAGCAGCCACGGACAGGAGGGCAATGAGCAGTTCTTC
TRBJ1-2 TRBV18 . . CASSSALPGGYTF TGTGCCAGCTCTAGTGCACTCCCGGGGGGCTACACCTTC
TRBJ2-7 TRBV3-1/TRBV3-2 TRBD2 . CASSRGGYEQYF TGTGCCAGCAGCCGGGGGGGCTACGAGCAGTACTTC
TRBJ1-5 TRBV27 . . CASSPRNQPQHF TGTGCCAGCAGTCCCAGGAATCAGCCCCAGCATTTT
TRBJ2-3 TRBV24-1 TRBD1 . CATSDPPGTGSTDTQYF TGTGCCACCAGTGACCCCCCCGGGACAGGGAGCACAGATACGCAGTATTTT
TRBJ2-1 TRBV5-4 TRBD1 . CASGPPGQGVNEQFF TGTGCCAGCGGGCCCCCGGGACAGGGGGTGAATGAGCAGTTCTTC
TRBJ2-7 TRBV6-6 TRBD1 few CASRTGTGASYEQYF TGTGCCAGCAGAACCGGGACAGGGGCGTCCTACGAGCAGTACTTC
TRBJ1-1 TRBV5-4 . . CASTKDSLNTEAFF TGTGCCAGCACTAAGGACAGTCTGAACACTGAAGCTTTCTTT
TRBJ1-1 TRBV6-5 . . CASSYSQGKVRAFF TGTGCCAGCAGTTACTCCCAGGGAAAGGTTAGGGCTTTCTTT
TRBJ1-4 TRBV5-1 . . CASSGRANEKLFF TGCGCCAGCAGCGGGAGGGCTAATGAAAAACTGTTTTTT
TRBJ2-3 TRBV19 . . CASSIEAQKPKPSSTDTQYF TGTGCCAGTAGTATAGAAGCACAGAAACCGAAACCGTCTAGCACAGATACGCAGTATTTT
TRBJ1-1 TRBV3-1/TRBV3-2 TRBD1 . CASRLTGGAEAFF TGTGCCAGCAGGCTGACAGGGGGAGCTGAAGCTTTCTTT
TRBJ1-1 TRBV6-5 . . CASSYLSPGAKAFF TGTGCCAGCAGCTATTTGAGTCCGGGAGCTAAAGCTTTCTTT
TRBJ2-5 TRBV7-9 TRBD2 . CASSLTGRGGRETQYF TGTGCCAGCAGCTTGACAGGACGGGGGGGCCGAGAGACCCAGTACTTC
TRBJ2-6 TRBV11-2 . . CASSPAGSGANVLTF TGTGCCAGCAGCCCGGCGGGCTCTGGGGCCAACGTCCTGACTTTC
TRBJ1-1 TRBV5-6 TRBD1 . CASSLRGRVTEAFF TGTGCCAGCAGCTTGAGGGGGCGCGTCACTGAAGCTTTCTTT
TRBJ2-1 TRBV5-6 . . CASNLGGSSYNEQFF TGTGCCAGCAACCTTGGAGGCAGCTCCTACAATGAGCAGTTCTTC
TRBJ2-7 TRBV11-3 . . CASSLAGQGYEQYF TGTGCCAGCAGCTTAGCTGGTCAGGGCTACGAGCAGTACTTC